This TCR beta chain derives from a study of cytomegalovirus exposure and HLA in healthy donors. Turning to the study itself: In terms of ancestry, the Caucasian-associated cluster contained around four fifths of the roughly 400 genotyped donors. General study points: In an earlier analysis, in roughly 600 donors, most V segments appeared productive either ~90% or ~30% of the time.

PCR involved 60 Vbeta and 13 Jbeta primers. Profiled with immunoSEQ multiplex PCR; TCRdb holds only in-frame clones, not every one. Altogether 110,000 to 150,000 clones are present, roughly a tenth being singletons, with the ten largest covering roughly 1.9%. This clone was counted only a few times. No antigen is known for it. J gave up 5 bases and V 4 bases, and 0 bases lay outside the gene matches. The V gene's germline CDR1 is MNHEY and CDR2 SVGAGI. This CDR3 has 14 residues. The chain is built from TRBV6-5 and TRBJ1-4, with 11 bases identical to TRBD1. The clonotype originates from a male donor in good health and CMV-seronegative. What was sequenced was PBMCs. The CDR3 loop reads CASSWDRGNEKLFF. The CDR3 DNA is TGTGCCAGCAGTTGGGACAGGGGGAATGAAAAACTGTTTTTT.